This T cell receptor (beta chain) originates from a study of response to subunit inactivated influenza vaccine. TCRdb redid the calling of the RT-PCR reads with MiXCR, one entry per CDR3 protein. Of fewer than 600,000 distinct CDR3 sequences listed, approximately 7.2% are singletons. Study outcomes and limitations: It was suggested by the authors that few new T cells are recruited by each seasonal influenza vaccination.

This clonotype was seen a few times. The antigen remains undetermined. This specimen consisted of PBMCs from blood, obtained less than 30 months after vaccination. This receptor was obtained from a man in his fifties or sixties who received an inactivated influenza vaccine.

The CDR3 bases are TGTGCCAGCAGCTTAAGTAGGACAGCGAACACCGGGGAGCTGTTTTTT. Translation: CASSLSRTANTGELFF. V and J are TRBV7-2 and TRBJ2-2; D may be TRBD1 (6 bases). CDR1 and CDR2 from the germline V gene are SGHTA and FQGNSA. The CDR3 loop spans 16 amino acids. With 2 bases removed from V and 0 bases from J, the gap between germline ends came to 10 bases.